This TCR beta chain was found in a study of cytomegalovirus exposure and HLA in healthy donors. Donors in the study were healthy people who gave bone marrow. Study results and limitations: TCR beta sequences reportedly predicted the HLA-A and HLA-B alleles of most subjects accurately. The classifier, whose performance was assessed in both the original and validation cohorts, reportedly diagnosed cytomegalovirus status with high specificity and sensitivity.

Researchers ran the PCR with 60 Vbeta and 13 Jbeta primers. The table came from immunoSEQ multiplex PCR; TCRdb's copy has only in-frame clones and leaves some out. The sample shows around 300,000 clones, under 80% of them seen only once. Trimming cost V 4 bases and J 8 bases; bases outside gene matches: 7. Germline V gene lookup returns CDR1 SNHLY and CDR2 FYNNEI. CDR3 length: 13 amino acids. Worth noting for this clone: Its antigen is as yet unknown.

The sample consisted of PBMCs. The TCR sequence derives from a female donor in good health and CMV-seronegative. The chain employs TRBV2 and TRBJ1-1; 7 bases map to TRBD1. The CDR3 bases are TGTGCCAGCAGTGGGGACAGAACCTTAGAAGCTTTCTTT. This sequence encodes CASSGDRTLEAFF.